The 30 T cell receptor beta chains below all came from one sample that was sequenced in a study of blood T cell repertoires in COVID-19. This table comes from immunoSEQ multiplex PCR, and its TCRdb copy is limited to in-frame clones, with some not included. Of over 110,000 clones in the sample, over 80% were seen once. The sequenced sample was PBMCs or T cells enriched from blood (not recorded which). The source of these receptors is a man between 60 and 70 years old who had recovered from COVID-19.

The chain uses TRBV9 and TRBJ2-1; 7 bases are a match to TRBD2. The V and J ends lost 4 bases and 12 bases, in that order; junction bases with no gene match: 13. Germline lookup yields CDR1 SGDLS and CDR2 YYNGEE. The CDR3 contains 14 residues. The CDR3 DNA follows: TGTGCCAGCAGCCCCTCGACTAGCAGGCAAGGGCAGTTCTTC. Translated, it gives CASSPSTSRQGQFF.

The V gene is TRBV29-1, the J gene TRBJ2-1; a possible D gene is TRBD1 (5 bases). This CDR3 comprises 12 residues. V was cut by 8 bases and J by 9 bases, with 17 bases left in between. The V gene's germline CDR1 is SQVTM and CDR2 ANQGSEA. CDR3 nucleotides: TGCAGCCTGGCCCTAGGGGCGACTGAGCAGTTCTTC. Its protein product is CSLALGATEQFF.

This chain uses TRBV11-2 with TRBJ1-1; a weak D match, TRBD1 (6 bases). Per germline, CDR1 SGHAT and CDR2 FQNNGV. V was cut by 7 bases and J by 1 base, with 19 bases left in between. The CDR3 is 16 amino acids. The CDR3 DNA sequence: TGTGCCAGCATCGAGGTAGGGGGACGGAGGAACACTGAAGCTTTCTTT. It encodes CASIEVGGRRNTEAFF.

The chain links TRBV4-1 to TRBJ1-4; 10 nucleotides match TRBD1. Germline V lookup: CDR1 MGHRA, CDR2 YSYEKL. The CDR3 consists of 16 residues. The trim removed 2 bases at V and 4 bases at J, leaving 4 bases unmatched. CDR3 in DNA: TGCGCCAGCAGCCAACCGGGACAGGGGATTAATGAAAAACTGTTTTTT. This codes for CASSQPGQGINEKLFF.

This sequence joins TRBV27 and TRBJ1-5; 9 bases align to TRBD1. The junction had 3 bases not matched to a gene; V was cut back by 0 bases and J by 3 bases. Germline CDR1 and CDR2: MNHEY and SMNVEV (reference sequence). The CDR3 extends over 16 amino acids. The CDR3 DNA reads as TGTGCCAGCAGTTTATCGGGACAGGGAGACAATCAGCCCCAGCATTTT. This encodes CASSLSGQGDNQPQHF.

This clone was recorded a few times. The chain carries TRBV7-9 and TRBJ1-2; D ambiguous. This CDR3 is built from 15 residues. Trimming removed 0 bases at V and 2 bases at J, with 10 bases between. The germline V gene has CDR1 SEHNR and CDR2 FQNEAQ (reference sequence). CDR3 coding DNA: TGTGCCAGCAGCTTAGCGAACACCGCAAACTATGGCTACACCTTC. Amino acids: CASSLANTANYGYTF.

V and J are TRBV16 and TRBJ1-1; 7 nucleotides align to TRBD1. The CDR3 has 14 amino acids. V was pared by 5 bases and J by 4 bases, with 7 bases of the junction left unmatched. Looked up from germline, CDR1 is KGHSY and CDR2 is FQNENV. CDR3 sequence: CASSFNSGGTEAFF. The CDR3 coding sequence is TGTGCCAGCAGCTTTAATTCAGGGGGCACTGAAGCTTTCTTT.

The chain joins TRBV30 to TRBJ2-2; TRBD2 might be the D (6 bases). The CDR3 runs to 13 residues. The V gene lost 5 bases and the J gene lost 4 bases, with 11 bases spanning the gap. Germline CDR1 reads GTSNPN; CDR2 reads SVGIG (reference sequence). CDR3 coding DNA: TGTGCCTGGTCATACGGGGGCACCGGGGAGCTGTTTTTT. This translates into CAWSYGGTGELFF.

This sequence joins TRBV5-1 and TRBJ2-5; D is perhaps TRBD1 (6 bases). The germline V and J ends were trimmed by 7 bases and 7 bases, with 14 bases remaining between them. CDR1 SGHRS and CDR2 YFSETQ come from the germline V gene. This CDR3 has 12 amino acids. The CDR3 DNA reads TGCGCCAGCGTGACAGGCCAGGGGACCCAGTACTTC. Translating gives CASVTGQGTQYF.

A single count supports this clone. V gene TRBV9 combines with J gene TRBJ2-2; 12 bases are a match to TRBD1. The CDR3 has 16 residues. V lost 2 bases and J lost 8; bases outside the gene matches: 7. CDR1 is SGDLS and CDR2 is YYNGEE in the germline V gene. CDR3 in amino acids: CASSVTPGQGAGELFF. CDR3 coding DNA: TGTGCCAGCAGCGTCACACCGGGACAGGGGGCAGGGGAGCTGTTTTTT.

The chain joins TRBV18 to TRBJ2-2, with TRBD1 matching over 7 bases. Germline CDR1 and CDR2: KGHSH and LQKENI. Trimming took 4 bases from V and 6 from J; bases not matched to a gene: 2. CDR3 length: 13 amino acids. The CDR3 DNA is TGTGCCAGCTCACAACAGGGGCCCGGGGAGCTGTTTTTT. The encoded protein is CASSQQGPGELFF.

The chain has TRBV20-1 and TRBJ1-4; D gene unclear. The V gene lost 1 base and the J gene lost 10 bases, with 4 bases spanning the gap. Germline V lookup: CDR1 DFQATT, CDR2 SNEGSKA (reference sequence). The CDR3 is 10 residues long. For the CDR3, the DNA is TGCAGTGCTAGAGTCGGAAAACTGTTTTTT. This translates into CSARVGKLFF.

The chain couples TRBV25-1 to TRBJ1-1; D is uncertain. The germline CDR1 and CDR2 sequences are MGHDK and SYGVNS. The CDR3 is 18 amino acids. Trimming stripped 4 bases from V and 0 bases from J, with 21 bases between. DNA for the CDR3: TGTGCCAGCAGTGGGGGTGTGGGGAGAGGACCCATGAACACTGAAGCTTTCTTT. Its translation: CASSGGVGRGPMNTEAFF.

The chain is built from TRBV6-5 and TRBJ1-4; D unresolved. Trimming removed 9 bases from V and 8 bases from J, with 16 bases in between. The length of the CDR3 is 13 residues. The germline V gene has CDR1 MNHEY and CDR2 SVGAGI. Here the CDR3 reads CASRIGGGEKLFF. Here the CDR3 DNA reads TGTGCCAGTCGAATCGGAGGCGGAGAAAAACTGTTTTTT.

The chain is built from TRBV14 and TRBJ1-4; no clear D. The germline CDR1 and CDR2 sequences are SGHDN and FVKESK. V dropped 4 bases and J dropped 7 bases, with 10 bases sitting between them. This CDR3 region has 13 residues. The CDR3 coding sequence is TGTGCCAGCAGCCGCAAACTCGGTGAAAAACTGTTTTTT. Its protein is CASSRKLGEKLFF.

The CDR3 region has the DNA TGTGCCAACCCGGGACAAAGAGCCTACGAGCAGTACTTC. Amino acids: CANPGQRAYEQYF. This chain joins TRBV12-3 or TRBV12-4 and TRBJ2-7; possible D gene TRBD1, 6 bases. This CDR3 spans 13 amino acids. Trimming shortened V by 10 bases and J by 2 bases, and 15 bases separated the two germline ends.

This clone came up once. The chain is built from TRBV6-5 and TRBJ1-6, with a possible D match to TRBD1 (5 bases). Germline CDR1 and CDR2: MNHEY and SVGAGI. The ends were cut back, 5 bases at V and 10 bases at J, with 18 bases in the middle. This CDR3 region has 15 residues. Here the CDR3 reads CASSLRGNLGSPLHF. CDR3 coding DNA: TGTGCCAGCAGTCTACGGGGGAACCTAGGGTCACCCCTCCACTTT.

The chain links TRBV12-3 or TRBV12-4 to TRBJ1-5, with a weak D call TRBD1 (5 bases). V was pared by 5 bases and J by 9 bases, with 8 bases between. The length of the CDR3 is 11 residues. CDR3 amino acids: CASSRQGPQHF. The CDR3 DNA follows: TGTGCCAGCAGTCGCCAGGGGCCCCAGCATTTT.

The gene calls are TRBV6-5 and TRBJ2-7, with 8 bases matching TRBD1. The CDR3 consists of 12 residues. V dropped 9 bases and J dropped 4; count of bases not matched to a gene: 5. Germline CDR1 is MNHEY and CDR2 is SVGAGI. The CDR3, as DNA: TGTGCCAGTGGACAGGGCTTGTACGAGCAGTACTTC. Amino acids: CASGQGLYEQYF.

This clone was seen a few times. This chain connects TRBV19 to TRBJ1-5, with 7 bases fitting TRBD1. V trimming: 0 bases; J trimming: 12 bases; junction bases outside the gene matches: 2. Germline values: CDR1 LNHDA, CDR2 SQIVND (reference sequence). The CDR3 totals 12 residues. Here the CDR3 reads CASSIDDRDQHF. The CDR3 DNA sequence: TGTGCCAGTAGTATAGACGACAGGGACCAGCATTTT.

The J gene is TRBJ2-1, the V gene TRBV3-1 (or the pseudogene TRBV3-2), with 10 bases matching TRBD1. Germline V lookup: CDR1 LGHDT, CDR2 YNNKEL (reference sequence). The CDR3 extends over 16 amino acids. Germline trimming cut 6 bases from V and 3 bases from J; bases unmatched to any gene: 8. As DNA, the CDR3 is TGTGCCAGCAGGCGATCCGGGACAGGGGTCTACAATGAGCAGTTCTTC. Translated, it gives CASRRSGTGVYNEQFF.

The chain couples TRBV6-5 to TRBJ1-3; D call uncertain. Germline-derived CDR1 and CDR2 are MNHEY and SVGAGI. The CDR3 is 15 residues long. V was trimmed by 4 bases and J by 0 bases, leaving 10 bases between them. CDR3 DNA: TGTGCCAGCAGTTCCGGTTCCTCCTCTGGAAACACCATATATTTT. This codes for CASSSGSSSGNTIYF.

This sequence joins TRBV28 and TRBJ1-1; TRBD1 matches 8 bases. The CDR3 loop spans 15 amino acids. The ends lost 2 bases at V and 4 bases at J; junction bases unmatched: 6. CDR1 MDHEN and CDR2 SYDVKM come from the germline V gene. The CDR3 coding sequence is TGTGCCAGCAGTTTAGGACAGGGAGGTTCCACTGAAGCTTTCTTT. Translation: CASSLGQGGSTEAFF.

This chain links TRBV19 with TRBJ2-5; a possible D gene is TRBD1 (5 bases). The CDR3 contains 13 residues. CDR1 is LNHDA and CDR2 is SQIVND in the germline V gene (reference sequence). Trimming removed 6 bases from V and 5 bases from J, with 13 bases in between. As DNA, the CDR3 is TGTGCCAGTAGCATCCAGGGCGTGGAGACCCAGTACTTC. This translates into CASSIQGVETQYF.

This sequence joins TRBV10-3 and TRBJ1-4, with 8 bases lining up with TRBD1. The CDR3 is 14 residues long. Germline assignment: CDR1 ENHRY and CDR2 SYGVKD. J gave up 6 bases and V 3 bases, and 3 bases lay outside the gene matches. The CDR3, as DNA: TGTGCCATCAGTGAAGACAGGGGAGATGAAAAACTGTTTTTT. Translated, it gives CAISEDRGDEKLFF.

The rearrangement links TRBV18 to TRBJ1-1; D unresolved. The V end lost 6 bases, the J end lost 5 bases, and 19 bases lay between the germline ends. Per germline, CDR1 KGHSH and CDR2 LQKENI. This CDR3 is built from 15 residues. The CDR3 protein is CASSGAFVRGTEAFF. The CDR3 DNA is TGTGCCAGCTCGGGAGCTTTCGTCAGAGGGACTGAAGCTTTCTTT. Full variable domain (outside the CDR3, taken from reference TRBV18 and TRBJ1-1): NAGVMQNPRHLVRRRGQEARLRCSPMKGHSHVYWYRQLPEEGLKFMVYLQKENIIDESGMPKERFSAEFPKEGPSILRIQQVVRGDSAAYFCASSGAFVRGTEAFFGQGTRLTVV.

This chain links TRBV6-1 with TRBJ2-2, with D perhaps TRBD2 (5 bases). This CDR3 has 14 residues. Germline V CDR1 and CDR2: MNHNS, SASEGT. V was clipped by 2 bases and J by 5 bases, with 9 bases between them. CDR3 residues: CASSELRGTGELFF. The CDR3 DNA reads as TGTGCCAGCAGTGAATTAAGAGGGACCGGGGAGCTGTTTTTT.

The chain employs TRBV7-6 and TRBJ2-1; 11 nucleotides match TRBD2. CDR1 SGHVS and CDR2 FNYEAQ come from the germline V gene. This CDR3 is built from 16 residues. V dropped 1 base and J dropped 6; count of bases not matched to a gene: 5. CDR3 protein: CASSLGSGGGINEQFF. The CDR3 DNA sequence: TGTGCCAGCAGCTTAGGTAGCGGGGGGGGGATCAATGAGCAGTTCTTC. The full variable domain, in which reference TRBV7-6 and TRBJ2-1 provide the parts outside the CDR3, is GAGVSQSPRYKVTKRGQDVALRCDPISGHVSLYWYRQALGQGPEFLTYFNYEAQQDKSGLPNDRFSAERPEGSISTLTIQRTEQRDSAMYRCASSLGSGGGINEQFFGPGTRLTVL.

This chain connects TRBV7-9 to TRBJ2-3; D gene unclear. The CDR3 runs to 15 residues. With 6 bases removed from V and 0 bases from J, the gap between germline ends came to 13 bases. The germline gives CDR1 SEHNR, CDR2 FQNEAQ (reference sequence). CDR3 DNA: TGTGCCAGCAGTCGAGGATCCACTAGCACAGATACGCAGTATTTT. Translating gives CASSRGSTSTDTQYF. The full variable domain, with the rest looked up from reference TRBV7-9 and TRBJ2-3, is DTGVSQNPRHKITKRGQNVTFRCDPISEHNRLYWYRQTLGQGPEFLTYFQNEAQLEKSRLLSDRFSAERPKGSFSTLEIQRTEQGDSAMYLCASSRGSTSTDTQYFGPGTRLTVL.

V usage is TRBV3-1 (or the pseudogene TRBV3-2) and J usage is TRBJ2-2, with D tentatively TRBD1 (6 bases). Germline loops: CDR1 LGHDT, CDR2 YNNKEL (reference sequence). This CDR3 region has 15 residues. With 3 bases removed from V and 8 bases from J, the gap between germline ends came to 16 bases. In nucleotides, the CDR3 is TGTGCCAGCAGCCATGGGACAAGGGGCTCTGGGGAGCTGTTTTTT. Translation: CASSHGTRGSGELFF.